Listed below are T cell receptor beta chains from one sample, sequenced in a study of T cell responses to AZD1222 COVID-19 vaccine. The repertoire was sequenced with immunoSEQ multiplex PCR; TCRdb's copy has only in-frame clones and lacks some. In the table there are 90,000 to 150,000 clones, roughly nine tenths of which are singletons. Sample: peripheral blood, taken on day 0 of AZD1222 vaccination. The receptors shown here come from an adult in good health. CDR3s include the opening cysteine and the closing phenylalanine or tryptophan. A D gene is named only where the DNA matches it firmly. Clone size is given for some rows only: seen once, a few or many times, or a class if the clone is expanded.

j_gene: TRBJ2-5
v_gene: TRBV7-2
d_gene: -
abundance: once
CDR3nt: TGTGCCAGCAGCTCCCCTGCGGGGCGAGAGACCCAGTACTTC
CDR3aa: CASSSPAGRETQYF

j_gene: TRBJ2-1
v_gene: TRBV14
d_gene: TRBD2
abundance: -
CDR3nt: TGTGCCAGCAGCCAAGACGGCTGGCAGCTAGCGGACAATGAGCAGTTCTTC
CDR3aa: CASSQDGWQLADNEQFF

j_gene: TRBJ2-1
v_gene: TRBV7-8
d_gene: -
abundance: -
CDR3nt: TGTGCCAGCAGCTTAGCCAGAAATGAGCAGTTCTTC
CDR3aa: CASSLARNEQFF

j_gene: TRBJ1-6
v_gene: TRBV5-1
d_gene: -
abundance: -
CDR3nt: TGCGCCAGCAGCTTGGCGGGCAGATCACCCCTCCACTTT
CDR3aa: CASSLAGRSPLHF

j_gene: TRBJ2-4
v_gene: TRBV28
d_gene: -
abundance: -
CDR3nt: TGTGCCAGCAGTTTGGCCCCGGGGGCCATAGCCAAAAACATTCAGTACTTC
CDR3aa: CASSLAPGAIAKNIQYF

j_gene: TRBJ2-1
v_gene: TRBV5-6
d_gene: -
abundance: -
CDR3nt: TGTGCCAGCAGCTTGGAGGCAGGGTCACCAAATGAGCAGTTCTTC
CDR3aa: CASSLEAGSPNEQFF

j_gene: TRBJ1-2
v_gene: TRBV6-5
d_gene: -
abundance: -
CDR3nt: TGTGCCAGCAGTTACGGGGGGGCCGACTATGGCTACACCTTC
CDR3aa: CASSYGGADYGYTF

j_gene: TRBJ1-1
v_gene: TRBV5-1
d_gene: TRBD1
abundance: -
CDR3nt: TGCGCCAGCAGCTTGGCTGGGGACAGGGGGAACACTGAAGCTTTCTTT
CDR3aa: CASSLAGDRGNTEAFF

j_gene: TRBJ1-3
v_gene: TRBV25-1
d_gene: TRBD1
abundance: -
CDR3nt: TGTGCCAGCAGTGATCGGGACAGGAAAGGAAACACCATATATTTT
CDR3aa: CASSDRDRKGNTIYF

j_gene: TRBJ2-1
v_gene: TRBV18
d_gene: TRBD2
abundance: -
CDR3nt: TGTGCCAGCTCACCCGTCCCTCCGGGAGCGGGAACGAATGAGCAGTTCTTC
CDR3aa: CASSPVPPGAGTNEQFF

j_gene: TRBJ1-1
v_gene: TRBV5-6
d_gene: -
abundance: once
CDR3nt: TGTGCCAGCAGCGCTGCTCCCAGGGCCAACACTGAAGCTTTCTTT
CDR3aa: CASSAAPRANTEAFF

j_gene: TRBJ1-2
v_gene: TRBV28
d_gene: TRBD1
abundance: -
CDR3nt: TGTGCCAGCAGTCGCCCCGGGACAGGGAACTATGGCTACACCTTC
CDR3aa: CASSRPGTGNYGYTF

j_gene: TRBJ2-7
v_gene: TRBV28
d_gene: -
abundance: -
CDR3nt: TGTGCCAGCGTAGGGGACCGAAGGGCGGAGCAGTACTTC
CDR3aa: CASVGDRRAEQYF

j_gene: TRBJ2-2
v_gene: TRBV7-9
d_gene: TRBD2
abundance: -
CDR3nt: TGTGCCAGCAACGGACTAGCGGATTACACCGGGGAGCTGTTTTTT
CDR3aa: CASNGLADYTGELFF

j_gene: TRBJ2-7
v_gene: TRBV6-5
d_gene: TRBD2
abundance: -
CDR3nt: TGTGCCAGCAGTTACCTGGGACTAGCGGGAGGAGAGCAGTACTTC
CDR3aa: CASSYLGLAGGEQYF

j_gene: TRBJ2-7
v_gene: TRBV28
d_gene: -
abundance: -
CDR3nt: TGTGCCAGCAGTTTGCGAGTCCGGCACGAGCAGTACTTC
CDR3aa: CASSLRVRHEQYF

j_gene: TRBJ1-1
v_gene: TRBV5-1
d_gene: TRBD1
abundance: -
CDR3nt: TGCGCCAGCAGCTACCAGACAGGGGATGGCACTGAAGCTTTCTTT
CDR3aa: CASSYQTGDGTEAFF

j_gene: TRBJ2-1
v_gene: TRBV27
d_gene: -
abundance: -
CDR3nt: TGTGCCAGCAGTTTACTCCCGGGCCACCCCCGGGAGCAGTTCTTC
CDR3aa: CASSLLPGHPREQFF

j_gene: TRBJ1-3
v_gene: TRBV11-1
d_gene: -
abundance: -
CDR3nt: TGTGCCAGCAGCGGAAGTTCTGGAAACACCATATATTTT
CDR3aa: CASSGSSGNTIYF

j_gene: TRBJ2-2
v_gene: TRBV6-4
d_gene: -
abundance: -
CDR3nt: TGTGCCAGCAGAAACAGGGCGACGACCGGGGAGCTGTTTTTT
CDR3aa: CASRNRATTGELFF

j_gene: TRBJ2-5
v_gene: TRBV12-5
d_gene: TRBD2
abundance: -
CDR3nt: TGTGCTAGTGGGGCTAGCGGGAGCGAGACCCAGTACTTC
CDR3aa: CASGASGSETQYF

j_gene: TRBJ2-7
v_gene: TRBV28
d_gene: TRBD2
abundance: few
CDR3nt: TGTGCCAGCAGGAAATTGCGGGAGGGCTACGAGCAGTACTTC
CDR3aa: CASRKLREGYEQYF

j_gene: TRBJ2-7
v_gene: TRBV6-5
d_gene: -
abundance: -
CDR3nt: TGTGCCAGCAATCCCCTCCGGGCGACCTACGAGCAGTACTTC
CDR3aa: CASNPLRATYEQYF

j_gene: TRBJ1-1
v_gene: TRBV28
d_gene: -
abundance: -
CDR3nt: TGTGCCAGCAGTTTAGCAAGGGGCACTGAAGCTTTCTTT
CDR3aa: CASSLARGTEAFF

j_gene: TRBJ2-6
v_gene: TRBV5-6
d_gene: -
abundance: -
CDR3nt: TGTGCCAGCAGCTTCAGTAGCTCTGGGGCCAACGTCCTGACTTTC
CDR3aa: CASSFSSSGANVLTF

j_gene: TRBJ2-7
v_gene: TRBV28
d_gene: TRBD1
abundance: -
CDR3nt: TGTGCCAGCAGCCAGGGACAGGGGGCCCTCTACGAGCAGTACTTC
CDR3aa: CASSQGQGALYEQYF

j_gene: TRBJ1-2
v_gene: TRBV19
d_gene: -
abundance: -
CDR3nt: TGTGCCAGTAGTATAGGCCTCAATGGCTACACCTTC
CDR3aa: CASSIGLNGYTF

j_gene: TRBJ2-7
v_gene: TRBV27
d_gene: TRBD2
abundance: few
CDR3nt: TGTGCCAGCAGTTTATCCGGACTAGCGGGAGGCGAGCAGTACTTC
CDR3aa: CASSLSGLAGGEQYF

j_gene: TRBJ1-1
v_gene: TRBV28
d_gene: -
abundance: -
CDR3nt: TGTGCCAGCAGGGCGAGAGGGGCAGGGTGGATGAACACTGAAGCTTTCTTT
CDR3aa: CASRARGAGWMNTEAFF

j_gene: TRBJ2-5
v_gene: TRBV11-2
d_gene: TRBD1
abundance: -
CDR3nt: TGTGCCAGCAGCTGGACAGGGGTTGGTGGGTGGACCCAGTACTTC
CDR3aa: CASSWTGVGGWTQYF

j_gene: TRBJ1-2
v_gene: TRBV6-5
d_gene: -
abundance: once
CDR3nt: TGTGCCAGCAGTACCCGACTAGGTGGCTACACCTTC
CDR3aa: CASSTRLGGYTF